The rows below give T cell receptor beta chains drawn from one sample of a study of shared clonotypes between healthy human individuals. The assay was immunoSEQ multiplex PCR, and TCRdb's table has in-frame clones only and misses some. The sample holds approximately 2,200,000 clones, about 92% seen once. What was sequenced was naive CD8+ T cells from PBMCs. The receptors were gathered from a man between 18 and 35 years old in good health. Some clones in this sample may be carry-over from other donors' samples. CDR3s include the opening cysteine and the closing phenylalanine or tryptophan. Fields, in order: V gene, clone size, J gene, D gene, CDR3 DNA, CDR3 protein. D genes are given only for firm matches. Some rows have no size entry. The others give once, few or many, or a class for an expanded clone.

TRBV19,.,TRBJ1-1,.,TGTGCCAGTAGTTTTTGGGGCCAGGGGCTGGGCACTGAAGCTTTCTTT,CASSFWGQGLGTEAFF
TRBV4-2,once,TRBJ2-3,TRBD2,TGTGCCAGCAGCCAACGTTCTGGACTAGCGGGAGGAAGGAGCACAGATACGCAGTATTTT,CASSQRSGLAGGRSTDTQYF
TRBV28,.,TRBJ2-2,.,TGTGCCAGCGCAGGTACCGGGGAGCTGTTTTTT,CASAGTGELFF
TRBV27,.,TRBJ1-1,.,TGTGCCAGCAGTTCCCGGACAGAAACCCGTGAAGCTTTCTTT,CASSSRTETREAFF
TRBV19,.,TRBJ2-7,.,TGTGCCAGTAGTATCGTGCCTAACGGGATCTACGAGCAGTACTTC,CASSIVPNGIYEQYF
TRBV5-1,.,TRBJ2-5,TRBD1,TGCGCCAGCAGCACGGGACAGGGGGCCGCGGAGACCCAGTACTTC,CASSTGQGAAETQYF
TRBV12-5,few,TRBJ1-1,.,TGTGCTAGTGCCACAGGGATTGCTGAAGCTTTCTTT,CASATGIAEAFF
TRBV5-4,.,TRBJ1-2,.,TGTGCCAGCAGCTACGGGCCAAACTATGGCTACACCTTC,CASSYGPNYGYTF
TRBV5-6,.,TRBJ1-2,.,TGTGCCAGCAGCTTGGAGTTGGAATCTCCCTATGGCTACACCTTC,CASSLELESPYGYTF
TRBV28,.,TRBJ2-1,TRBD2,TGTGCCAGTAGAAACTATAGGACTAGCGGGGAAGAGCAGTTCTTC,CASRNYRTSGEEQFF
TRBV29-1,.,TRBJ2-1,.,TGCAGCGTATCTAGGAGGCAAAATGAGCAGTTCTTC,CSVSRRQNEQFF
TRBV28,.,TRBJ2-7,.,TGTGCCAGCAGTTGGGCAGTTTCCTCCTACGAGCAGTACTTC,CASSWAVSSYEQYF
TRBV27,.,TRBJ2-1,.,TGTGCCAGCAGTTTATCGCTCGAGGGTCCCCTTGAGCAGTTCTTC,CASSLSLEGPLEQFF
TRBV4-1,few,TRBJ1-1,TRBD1,TGCGCCTCAGTAGGTTCGACAGGGGTGTACACTGAAGCTTTCTTT,CASVGSTGVYTEAFF
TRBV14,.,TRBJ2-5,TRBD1,TGTGCCAGCAGCCGACCGGGACAGGGGAAAGAGACCCAGTACTTC,CASSRPGQGKETQYF
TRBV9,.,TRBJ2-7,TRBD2,TGTGCCAGCAGCGTAGGAGCGGGAAATTCCTACGAGCAGTACTTC,CASSVGAGNSYEQYF
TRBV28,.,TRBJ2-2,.,TGTGCCAGCAGTTTGTTCGATGGGGGGGAGCTGTTTTTT,CASSLFDGGELFF
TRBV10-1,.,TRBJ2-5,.,TGCGCCAGCAGTGAGTGGGGATTGGAGTCGGGGACCCAGTACTTC,CASSEWGLESGTQYF
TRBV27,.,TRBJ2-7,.,TGTGCCAGCAGTTTCGGGGGCGGGGACTACGAGCAGTACTTC,CASSFGGGDYEQYF
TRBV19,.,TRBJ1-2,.,TGTGCCAGTAGTGTCGCGGGGTGGGGCTACACCTTC,CASSVAGWGYTF
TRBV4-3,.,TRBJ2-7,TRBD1,TGCGCCAGCAGCCAAGAGGGACAGAGAACCTACGAGCAGTACTTC,CASSQEGQRTYEQYF
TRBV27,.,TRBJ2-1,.,TGTGCCAGCAGTATCATGCCCGGGGCCGGGGGTGAGCAGTTCTTC,CASSIMPGAGGEQFF
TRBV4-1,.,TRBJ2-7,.,TGCGCCAGCAGCGCCAGAAGCGGCTCCTACGAGCAGTACTTC,CASSARSGSYEQYF
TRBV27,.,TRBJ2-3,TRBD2,TGTGCCAGCAGTTCGGGCGGGAGTAAGACAGATACGCAGTATTTT,CASSSGGSKTDTQYF
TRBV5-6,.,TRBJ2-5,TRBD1,TGTGCCAGCACCCGATTCAGGGGGCTCGAGACCCAGTACTTC,CASTRFRGLETQYF
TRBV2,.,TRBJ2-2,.,TGTGCCAGGGAAACAGGGGGCGCGGGAGGCGCCGGGGAGCTGTTTTTT,CARETGGAGGAGELFF
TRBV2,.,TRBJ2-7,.,TGTGCCAGCAGAGGGGGCTCCTACGAGCAGTACTTC,CASRGGSYEQYF
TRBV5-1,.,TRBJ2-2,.,TGCGCCAGCAGCTTGGCCACTAGGACCACCGGGGAGCTGTTTTTT,CASSLATRTTGELFF
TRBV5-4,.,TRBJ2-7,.,TGTGCCAGCAGCTTGGCGGGAGCCCCATTTGACGAGCAGTACTTC,CASSLAGAPFDEQYF
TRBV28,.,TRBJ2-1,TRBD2,TGTGCCAGCAGTAAAGCGACTAGCGGGAGGGTAGACAATGAGCAGTTCTTC,CASSKATSGRVDNEQFF
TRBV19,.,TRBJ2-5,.,TGTGCCAGTAGTACCCGGGACACCTGGGAGACCCAGTACTTC,CASSTRDTWETQYF
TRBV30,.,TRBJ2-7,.,TGTGCCTGGAGTGTGAGGGGGGCCGATTACGAGCAGTACTTC,CAWSVRGADYEQYF